These 7 T cell receptor beta chains originate from one sample sequenced in a study of sequential checkpoint blockade in melanoma. Treatment of the sample: randomized to nivolumab then ipilimumab (arm A) or the reverse (arm B). Some clones are missing from TCRdb's copy, which holds only in-frame ones; the method was immunoSEQ multiplex PCR. The sample holds about 4,200 clones, less than 25% seen once. The sample here was tumor tissue (inferred from file names), taken from a patient given nivolumab and ipilimumab in sequence. Every receptor here comes from a human donor with melanoma.

This clone has ten or more counts. CDR3 sequence reads: CASSIRSSGNTIYF. The CDR3, as DNA: TGTGCCAGCAGCATCAGGAGCTCTGGAAACACCATATATTTT. The rearrangement uses TRBV11-3 and TRBJ1-3; no firm D call. This CDR3 region has 14 residues. V was trimmed by 5 bases and J by 0 bases, leaving 8 bases between them. Per germline, CDR1 SGHNT and CDR2 YENEEA.

The table lists this clone with a few counts. This rearrangement joins TRBV6-8 to TRBJ2-7, with a possible D match to TRBD1 (6 bases). The CDR3 has 14 amino acids. The V gene's germline CDR1 is MNHGY and CDR2 SAAAGT. Trimming cost V 0 bases and J 2 bases, with 8 bases left between them. The DNA of the CDR3 is TGTGCCAGCAGTTACTCGAGGACAGCCTACGAGCAGTACTTC. Translating it yields CASSYSRTAYEQYF.

This clone occurred a few times. V gene TRBV6-8 combines with J gene TRBJ1-4, with unresolved D. The CDR3 spans 17 residues. Germline lookup yields CDR1 MNHGY and CDR2 SAAAGT. V lost 6 bases, J lost 1 base, and 18 bases lay in between. The CDR3 here is CASSPERFAVTNEKLFF. DNA for the CDR3: TGTGCCAGCAGCCCCGAAAGGTTTGCGGTAACTAATGAAAAACTGTTTTTT.

The chain combines TRBV6-8 with TRBJ1-2, with D perhaps matching TRBD1 (6 bases). CDR3 length: 14 amino acids. V was pared by 6 bases and J by 3 bases, with 14 bases between. Germline assignment: CDR1 MNHGY and CDR2 SAAAGT. For the CDR3, the DNA is TGTGCCAGCAGAGTTCCACAGGGATACTATGGCTACACCTTC. Translation gives CASRVPQGYYGYTF.

This clone is medium-sized (0.01 to 0.1%) by share. The chain is built from TRBV11-3 and TRBJ2-1, with TRBD1 matching 7 bases. CDR3 length: 16 residues. With 5 bases clipped from V and 0 bases from J, the junction kept 7 bases outside the gene matches. Germline V lookup: CDR1 SGHNT, CDR2 YENEEA. The CDR3, as DNA: TGTGCCAGCAGCACCCGACAGGGTGGCTCCTACAATGAGCAGTTCTTC. This encodes CASSTRQGGSYNEQFF.

This sequence joins TRBV19 and TRBJ1-2, with TRBD1 identical over 7 bases. The V segment lost 2 bases and the J segment 5 bases; nucleotides outside the gene matches: 8. The CDR3 has 15 amino acids. The germline gives CDR1 LNHDA, CDR2 SQIVND (reference sequence). Here the CDR3 reads CASSIPFGRGYGYTF. The CDR3 nucleotides are TGTGCCAGTAGTATACCCTTTGGCAGGGGGTATGGCTACACCTTC. The full variable domain, its missing parts supplied by reference TRBV19 and TRBJ1-2, is DGGITQSPKYLFRKEGQNVTLSCEQNLNHDAMYWYRQDPGQGLRLIYYSQIVNDFQKGDIAEGYSVSREKKESFPLTVTSAQKNPTAFYLCASSIPFGRGYGYTFGSGTRLTVV.

This clone was detected only a few times. The V gene is TRBV6-8, the J gene TRBJ1-4, with a tentative D call TRBD1 (5 bases). Deletions cut 3 bases from V and 8 bases from J, with 13 bases between. Germline CDR1 reads MNHGY; CDR2 reads SAAAGT. The CDR3 is 14 amino acids. The CDR3 coding sequence is TGTGCCAGCAGTTATGGGGGGGTTCGGGAAAAACTGTTTTTT. Translating it yields CASSYGGVREKLFF.